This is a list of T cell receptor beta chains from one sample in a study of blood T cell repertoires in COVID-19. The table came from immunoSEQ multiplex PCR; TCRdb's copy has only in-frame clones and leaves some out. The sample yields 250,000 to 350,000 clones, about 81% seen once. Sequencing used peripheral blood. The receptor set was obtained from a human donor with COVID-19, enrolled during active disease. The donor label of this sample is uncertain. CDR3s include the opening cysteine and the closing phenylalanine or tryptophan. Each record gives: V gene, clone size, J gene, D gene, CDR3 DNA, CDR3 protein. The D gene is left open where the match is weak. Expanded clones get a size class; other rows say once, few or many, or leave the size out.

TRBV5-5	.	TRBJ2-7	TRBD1	TGTGCCAGCAGCTTACGGACAGGGGCCGAGCAGTACTTC	CASSLRTGAEQYF
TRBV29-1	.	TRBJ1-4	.	TGCAGCGTTGGGGGGGTAGGAAATGAAAAACTGTTTTTT	CSVGGVGNEKLFF
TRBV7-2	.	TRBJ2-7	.	TGTGCCAGCAGCTTAGCCGTGGGAGCGGGCTACGAGCAGTACTTC	CASSLAVGAGYEQYF
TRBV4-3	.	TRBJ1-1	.	TGCGCCAGCAGCCAAGATTGGGGCAGGGAGAACACTGAAGCTTTCTTT	CASSQDWGRENTEAFF
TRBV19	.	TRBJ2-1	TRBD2	TGTGCCAGCGGACTAGCGGGAGGAGGGACCCTCTACAATGAGCAGTTCTTC	CASGLAGGGTLYNEQFF
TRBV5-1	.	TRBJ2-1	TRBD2	TGCGCCAGCAGCTTGGAACTAGCGGGGGCCCTAAGGTTCTTC	CASSLELAGALRFF
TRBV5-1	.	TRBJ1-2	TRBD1	TGCGCCAGCAGACAGGGACAGAACTATGGCTACACCTTC	CASRQGQNYGYTF
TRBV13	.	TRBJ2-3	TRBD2	TGTGCCAGCAGCCGAGGAGCGGGGCGGGGCACAGATACGCAGTATTTT	CASSRGAGRGTDTQYF
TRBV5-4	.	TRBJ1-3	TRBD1	TGTGCCAGCAGCCCGGGACAGGGACTCAGCTCTGGAAACACCATATATTTT	CASSPGQGLSSGNTIYF
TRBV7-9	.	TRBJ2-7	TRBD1	TGTGCCAGCAGAATTCAGGGGGCGGGCGAGCAGTACTTC	CASRIQGAGEQYF
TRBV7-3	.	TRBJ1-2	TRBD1	TGTGCCAGCAGCCCAGACAGGGGCTATGGCTACACCTTC	CASSPDRGYGYTF
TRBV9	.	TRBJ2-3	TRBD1	TGTGCCAGCAGCGTAGGGGGAGGACAGGGGGCAGATACGCAGTATTTT	CASSVGGGQGADTQYF
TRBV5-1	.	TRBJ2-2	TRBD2	TGCGCCAGCAGCCTTAGGCTAGCGGGAGGGAACACCGGGGAGCTGTTTTTT	CASSLRLAGGNTGELFF
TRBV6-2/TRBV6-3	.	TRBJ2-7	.	TGTGCCAGCAGTTTTTCGGGAGCGTACGAGCAGTACTTC	CASSFSGAYEQYF
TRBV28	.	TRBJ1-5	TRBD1	TGTGCCAGCCATCCTCCAGGGGGCGATCAGCCCCAGCATTTT	CASHPPGGDQPQHF
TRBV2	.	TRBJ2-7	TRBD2	TGTGCCAGCAGAGCCGGACTAGCGGGAGTTAACGAGCAGTACTTC	CASRAGLAGVNEQYF
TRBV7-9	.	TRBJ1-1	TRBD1	TGTGCCAGCAGCCCCCGACAGGGATGGAACACTGAAGCTTTCTTT	CASSPRQGWNTEAFF
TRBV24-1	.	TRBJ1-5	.	TGTGCCACCAGTGATCCCGGGTCGAATCAGCCCCAGCATTTT	CATSDPGSNQPQHF
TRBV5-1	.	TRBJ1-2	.	TGCGCCAGCACCCTGGGGCAGTACTATGGCTACACCTTC	CASTLGQYYGYTF
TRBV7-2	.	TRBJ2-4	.	TGTGCCAGCAGCTTCTTGGAGGGGAGAAACATTCAGTACTTC	CASSFLEGRNIQYF
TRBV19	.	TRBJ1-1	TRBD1	TGTGCCAGTAGTGGGACAGGGGAGGACACTGAAGCTTTCTTT	CASSGTGEDTEAFF
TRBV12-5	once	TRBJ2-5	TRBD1	TGTGCTAGTGGTTCTGGACAGGGACAAGAGACCCAGTACTTC	CASGSGQGQETQYF
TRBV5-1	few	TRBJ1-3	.	TGCGCCAGCAGCTTGGACAGGATTTCTGGAAACACCATATATTTT	CASSLDRISGNTIYF
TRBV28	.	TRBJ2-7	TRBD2	TGTGCCAGCAGTTTCTTTCTCGGGGGGGGGCAAAGCTCCTACGAGCAGTACTTC	CASSFFLGGGQSSYEQYF
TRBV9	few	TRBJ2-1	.	TGTGCCAGCAGCGTAGGATGGACAAAGAGCTCCTACAATGAGCAGTTCTTC	CASSVGWTKSSYNEQFF
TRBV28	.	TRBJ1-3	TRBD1	TGTGCCAGCAGTGCTACAGGGGGCGTATGGGGAAACACCATATATTTT	CASSATGGVWGNTIYF
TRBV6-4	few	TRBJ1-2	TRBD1	TGTGCCAGCAGTCCCCTGGCATCCGGGACAGTAGATGGCTACACCTTC	CASSPLASGTVDGYTF
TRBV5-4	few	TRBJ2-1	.	TGTGCCAGCAGCTTACAACAGGGATACAATGAGCAGTTCTTC	CASSLQQGYNEQFF
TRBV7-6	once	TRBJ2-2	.	TGTGCCAGCAGCTTAGCGGGACTGAGCGGGGAGCTGTTTTTT	CASSLAGLSGELFF
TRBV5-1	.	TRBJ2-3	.	TGCGCCAGCAGCTTGCCACTAAGCACAGATACGCAGTATTTT	CASSLPLSTDTQYF
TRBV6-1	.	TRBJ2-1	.	TGTGCCAGCAGTGACGGGGATGGGGAGTTAAAGTTCTTC	CASSDGDGELKFF
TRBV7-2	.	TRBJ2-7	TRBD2	TGTGCCAGCAGCCCGTCTAGCGGGAGCTCCTACGAGCAGTACTTC	CASSPSSGSSYEQYF
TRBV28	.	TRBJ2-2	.	TGTGCCAGCAGCCGACCCAGCGCCTTGAACACCGGGGAGCTGTTTTTT	CASSRPSALNTGELFF
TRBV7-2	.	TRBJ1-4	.	TGTGCCAGCAGCTCCATGATCGTCGGGGGGGGTGAAAAACTGTTTTTT	CASSSMIVGGGEKLFF
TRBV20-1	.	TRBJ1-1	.	TGCAGTGCTAGTTTTTTGTCGGGGGGAACTGAAGCTTTCTTT	CSASFLSGGTEAFF
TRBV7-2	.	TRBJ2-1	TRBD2	TGTGCCAGCAGCCTCAGCGGGAGGGTCTCCTACAATGAGCAGTTCTTC	CASSLSGRVSYNEQFF
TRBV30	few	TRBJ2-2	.	TGTGCCTGGAGTGTACGGGCAGGGGTGGGGGAGCTGTTTTTT	CAWSVRAGVGELFF
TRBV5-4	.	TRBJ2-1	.	TGTGCCAGCAGCTTCCGTACGGGAGTGAATGAGCAGTTCTTC	CASSFRTGVNEQFF
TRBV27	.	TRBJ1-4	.	TGTGCCAGCAGTTTACGGTACGGGGCAACTAATGAAAAACTGTTTTTT	CASSLRYGATNEKLFF
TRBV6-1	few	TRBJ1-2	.	TGTGCCAGCAGTGATTCGAGGAAAGCTAACTATGGCTACACCTTC	CASSDSRKANYGYTF
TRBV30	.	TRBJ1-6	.	TGTGCCTGGACGATGGAGGGTGGTTCACCCCTCCACTTT	CAWTMEGGSPLHF
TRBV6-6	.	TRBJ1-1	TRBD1	TGTGCCAGCAGTGGACAGGGGGTTTGGACTGAAGCTTTCTTT	CASSGQGVWTEAFF
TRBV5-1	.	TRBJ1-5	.	TGCGCCAGCAGCCCCGGACACCCAAATCAGCCCCAGCATTTT	CASSPGHPNQPQHF
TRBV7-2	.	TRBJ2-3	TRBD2	TGTGCCAGCAGCTTAGCGCACTTGGGAGGGGCAGATACGCAGTATTTT	CASSLAHLGGADTQYF
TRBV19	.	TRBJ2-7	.	TGTGCCAGTAGGCCGCAGGGCGGACCCTCCTACGAGCAGTACTTC	CASRPQGGPSYEQYF